This TCR beta chain stems from a study of shared clonotypes between healthy human individuals. This clone occurred once. The study ran the assay at deep level. The method was immunoSEQ multiplex PCR; TCRdb's version includes in-frame clones alone and lacks a portion of them. The sample includes about 520,000 clones, about 96% of them seen just once. CDR1 is SGHTA, CDR2 FQGNSA, per germline. There are 14 residues in the CDR3. Germline trimming cut 5 bases from V and 0 bases from J; bases unmatched to any gene: 4. The chain recombines TRBV7-2 with TRBJ2-7; TRBD2 agrees at 7 bases. The origin of this receptor is a woman aged 25 to 45 in good health. Input material: naive CD4+ T cells sorted from blood. Documented subset: CD45RA+ positively selected. The CDR3 region has the DNA TGTGCCAGCAGCATCCAGCGGGACTCCTACGAGCAGTACTTC. Translation: CASSIQRDSYEQYF.